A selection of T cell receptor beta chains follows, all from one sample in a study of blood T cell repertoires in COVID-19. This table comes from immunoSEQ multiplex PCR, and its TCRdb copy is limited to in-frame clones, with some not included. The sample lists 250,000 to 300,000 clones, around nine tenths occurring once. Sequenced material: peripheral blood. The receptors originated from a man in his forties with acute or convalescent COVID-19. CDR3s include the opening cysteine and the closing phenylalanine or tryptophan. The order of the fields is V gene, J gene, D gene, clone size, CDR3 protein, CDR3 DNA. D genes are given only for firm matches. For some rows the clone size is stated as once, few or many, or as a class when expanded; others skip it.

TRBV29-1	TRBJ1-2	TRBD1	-	CSVEDRAGYTF	TGCAGCGTGGAAGACAGGGCTGGCTACACCTTC
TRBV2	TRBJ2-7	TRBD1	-	CASSESTGGTGSYEQYF	TGTGCCAGCAGTGAATCGACCGGAGGGACAGGGTCCTACGAGCAGTACTTC
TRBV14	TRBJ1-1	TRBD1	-	CASSQRTGNTEAFF	TGTGCCAGCAGCCAACGGACAGGGAACACTGAAGCTTTCTTT
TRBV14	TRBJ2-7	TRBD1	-	CASSPWTGGSYEQYF	TGTGCCAGCAGCCCATGGACAGGGGGCTCCTACGAGCAGTACTTC
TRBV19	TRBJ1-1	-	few	CASSSGIENTEAFF	TGTGCCAGTAGTTCCGGGATAGAAAACACTGAAGCTTTCTTT
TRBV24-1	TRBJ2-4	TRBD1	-	CATSDPGTGDNIQYF	TGTGCCACCAGTGATCCAGGGACAGGGGACAACATTCAGTACTTC
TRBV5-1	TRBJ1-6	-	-	CASSLDQNSPLHF	TGCGCCAGCAGCTTGGATCAGAATTCACCCCTCCACTTT
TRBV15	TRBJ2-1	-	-	CATSRRAGEQFF	TGTGCCACCAGCAGGCGAGCAGGGGAGCAGTTCTTC
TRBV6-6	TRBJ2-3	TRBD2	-	CASNTRVAGGDTQYF	TGTGCCAGCAATACTCGGGTAGCGGGGGGAGATACGCAGTATTTT
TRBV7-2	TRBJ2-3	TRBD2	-	CASSLTSGGTDTQYF	TGTGCCAGCAGCTTGACTAGCGGGGGCACAGATACGCAGTATTTT
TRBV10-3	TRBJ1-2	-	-	CAISESENEANYGYTF	TGTGCCATCAGTGAGTCGGAGAATGAGGCCAACTATGGCTACACCTTC
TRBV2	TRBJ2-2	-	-	CASSAVVSYRGELFF	TGTGCCAGCAGCGCCGTGGTCTCATACAGGGGGGAGCTGTTTTTT
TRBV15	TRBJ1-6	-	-	CASRSQRGAPLHF	TGTGCCTCCCGAAGTCAACGGGGGGCACCCCTCCACTTT
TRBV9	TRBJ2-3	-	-	CASSPGTYTDTQYF	TGTGCCAGCAGCCCCGGGACTTACACAGATACGCAGTATTTT
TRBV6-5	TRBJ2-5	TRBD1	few	CASSYRGQGAQETQYF	TGTGCCAGCAGTTACCGTGGACAGGGGGCTCAAGAGACCCAGTACTTC
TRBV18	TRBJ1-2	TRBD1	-	CASSPGGDRTLSLYGYTF	TGTGCCAGCTCACCAGGGGGGGACAGGACCTTAAGTCTCTATGGCTACACCTTC